What follows are 2 T cell receptor beta chains derived from one specimen sequenced in a study of blood T cell repertoires in COVID-19. Libraries were prepared by immunoSEQ multiplex PCR; TCRdb keeps only in-frame clonotypes and omits some of them. The sample shows around 300,000 clones, over 75% of them seen only once. The specimen sequenced was PBMCs or T cells enriched from blood (not recorded which). These TCRs come from a woman between 18 and 29 years old who had recovered from COVID-19.

J is TRBJ1-2 and V is TRBV24-1, with D maybe TRBD1 (6 bases). With 9 bases removed from V and 3 bases from J, the gap between germline ends came to 16 bases. The CDR3 contains 14 residues. In germline, CDR1 is KGHDR, CDR2 SFDVKD. CDR3 amino acids: CATPRQGRDYGYTF. Here the CDR3 DNA reads TGTGCCACCCCTAGGCAGGGGCGCGACTATGGCTACACCTTC.

The chain links TRBV5-8 to TRBJ2-1; maybe TRBD1 (5 bases). CDR3 length equals 15 residues. Germline assignment: CDR1 SGHTS and CDR2 YDEGEE. Between the trimmed V and J ends, which lost 1 base and 2 bases, there was a span of 10 bases. CDR3: CASSLRQLTYNEQFF. For the CDR3, the DNA is TGTGCCAGCAGCTTGAGACAGTTGACCTACAATGAGCAGTTCTTC.